Below are 9 T cell receptor beta chains sequenced from a single sample in a study of cytomegalovirus exposure and HLA in healthy donors. Sequenced by immunoSEQ multiplex PCR; TCRdb stores in-frame clones only, minus some. The sample lists approximately 160,000 clones; approximately 96% were seen once. Sequenced sample: PBMCs. The receptors shown here come from a woman younger than 35 in good health and CMV-seronegative.

The V gene is TRBV4-3, the J gene TRBJ2-7; the D is unclear. Germline CDR1 and CDR2: LGHNA and YSLEER. CDR3 length equals 14 residues. The germline V and J ends were trimmed by 0 bases and 2 bases, with 8 bases remaining between them. The DNA for the CDR3 is TGCGCCAGCAGCCAAGATCGAGTAACCTACGAGCAGTACTTC. Translation gives CASSQDRVTYEQYF.

The chain uses TRBV5-4 and TRBJ2-7; D unresolved. V lost 2 bases and J lost 2, with 14 bases in between. The CDR3 extends over 15 amino acids. In germline, CDR1 is SGHNT, CDR2 YYREEE (reference sequence). Here the CDR3 DNA reads TGTGCCAGCAGCTTTGGTGGTGGAGAGGCCTACGAGCAGTACTTC. This encodes CASSFGGGEAYEQYF.

The rearrangement joins TRBV7-9 to TRBJ2-7; D may be TRBD1 (5 bases). The CDR3 has 12 amino acids. Germline loops: CDR1 SEHNR, CDR2 FQNEAQ (reference sequence). The V end was cut by 5 bases, the J end by 2 bases, with 7 bases between. Here the CDR3 DNA reads TGTGCCAGCAGCGCAGGGACCTACGAGCAGTACTTC. It encodes CASSAGTYEQYF.

The V call is TRBV18, the J call TRBJ1-2; D is possibly TRBD1 (5 bases). CDR1 and CDR2 from the germline V gene are KGHSH and LQKENI. The CDR3 length is 14 residues. Trimming pared 0 bases from V and 9 bases from J, leaving 14 bases between. The CDR3 here is CASSPPSGPLRYTF. Written as DNA, the CDR3 is TGTGCCAGCTCACCACCGTCAGGGCCCTTGCGCTACACCTTC.

The chain recombines TRBV4-1 with TRBJ1-2; 8 bases are shared with TRBD1. Germline CDR1 MGHRA, CDR2 YSYEKL. CDR3 length: 17 amino acids. V dropped 1 base and J dropped 5; count of bases not matched to a gene: 12. The CDR3 DNA sequence: TGCGCCAGCAGCCAAGTTGGCAGGGGGCGTTACGCTTATGGCTACACCTTC. This translates into CASSQVGRGRYAYGYTF.

The chain employs TRBV7-6 and TRBJ2-2; TRBD1 matches 7 bases. Germline lookup yields CDR1 SGHVS and CDR2 FNYEAQ. The trim removed 2 bases at V and 1 base at J, leaving 1 base unmatched. CDR3 length: 15 amino acids. DNA of the CDR3: TGTGCCAGCAGCTTATGGGACAGGAACACCGGGGAGCTGTTTTTT. Translating it yields CASSLWDRNTGELFF.

The rearrangement links TRBV7-2 to TRBJ1-3; D is unclear. The CDR3 contains 17 residues. Per the germline V gene, CDR1 is SGHTA and CDR2 is FQGNSA. The V end lost 1 base, the J end lost 0 bases, and 13 bases lay between the germline ends. This CDR3 reads CASSLGGFGISGNTIYF. CDR3 nucleotides: TGTGCCAGCAGCTTAGGAGGTTTTGGAATCTCTGGAAACACCATATATTTT.

J is TRBJ2-1 and V is TRBV6-1, with D uncertain. Germline V gene lookup returns CDR1 MNHNS and CDR2 SASEGT. CDR3 length equals 14 residues. V lost 1 base and J 7 bases, leaving 11 bases between the germline ends. The CDR3, as DNA: TGTGCCAGCAGTGAAGGAGAAACCCTTAATGAGCAGTTCTTC. Amino acids: CASSEGETLNEQFF.

This chain uses TRBV27 with TRBJ2-1; possibly TRBD2 for D (5 bases). The V end lost 6 bases, the J end lost 9 bases, and 24 bases lay between the germline ends. The V gene's germline CDR1 is MNHEY and CDR2 SMNVEV (reference sequence). The CDR3 contains 16 residues. CDR3 in DNA: TGTGCCAGCAGCCCTCCCAATACTATTTTCGGAGGTGAGCAGTTCTTC. Translated: CASSPPNTIFGGEQFF.